This T cell receptor (beta chain) was profiled in a study of long-term antiretroviral therapy in people with HIV. Study context: Some samples came about a decade before the 2015 immediate-ART recommendation, and these were the earliest. Findings and caveats of the study: Collection of the blood, which took place between about 2003 and 2018, possibly occurred under older ART regimens.

V lost 5 bases and J lost 1; bases outside the gene matches: 2. This CDR3 has 14 amino acids. Germline V gene data show CDR1 as SGHRS and CDR2 as YFSETQ. Investigators performed immunoSEQ version v3.0 at survey level. Sequenced by immunoSEQ multiplex PCR; TCRdb stores in-frame clones only, minus some. The sample holds approximately 20,000 clones, approximately 88% seen once. About this clone: Its antigen is not known.

This TCR derives from a man aged 18 to 30 with HIV. This chain joins TRBV5-1 and TRBJ1-4; 7 bases align to TRBD1. Sequenced here: unsorted PBMCs, sampled 0.9 years after starting antiretroviral therapy. The CDR3 DNA sequence: TGCGCCAGCAGTCACAGGGGAACTAATGAAAAACTGTTTTTT. It translates to CASSHRGTNEKLFF.